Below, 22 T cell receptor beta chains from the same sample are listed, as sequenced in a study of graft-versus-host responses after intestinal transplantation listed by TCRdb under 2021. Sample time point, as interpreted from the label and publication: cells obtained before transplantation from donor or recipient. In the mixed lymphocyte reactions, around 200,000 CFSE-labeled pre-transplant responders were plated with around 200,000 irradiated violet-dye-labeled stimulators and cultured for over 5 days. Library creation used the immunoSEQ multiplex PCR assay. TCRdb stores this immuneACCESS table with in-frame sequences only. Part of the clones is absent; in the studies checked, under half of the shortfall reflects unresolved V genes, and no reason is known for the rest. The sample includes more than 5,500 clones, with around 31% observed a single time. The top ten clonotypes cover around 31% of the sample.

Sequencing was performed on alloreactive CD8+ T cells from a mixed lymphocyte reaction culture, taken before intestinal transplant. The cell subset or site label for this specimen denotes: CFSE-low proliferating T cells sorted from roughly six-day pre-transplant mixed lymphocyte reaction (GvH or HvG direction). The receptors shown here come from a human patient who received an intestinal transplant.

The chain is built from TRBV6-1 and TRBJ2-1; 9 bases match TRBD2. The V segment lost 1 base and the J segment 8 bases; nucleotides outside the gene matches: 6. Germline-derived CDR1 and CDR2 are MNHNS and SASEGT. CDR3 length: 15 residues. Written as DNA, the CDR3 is TGTGCCAGCAGTGAAGTGGGACTAGCATTCGATGAGCAGTTCTTC. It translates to CASSEVGLAFDEQFF.

CDR3 sequence: CASSLSPRGPAGNTIYF. In DNA form, the CDR3 reads TGTGCCAGCAGCTTGTCCCCAAGGGGGCCGGCGGGAAACACCATATATTTT. The chain recombines TRBV5-6 with TRBJ1-3; TRBD1 agrees at 7 bases. The V gene end was trimmed by 1 base and the J gene end by 4 bases; junction bases not matched to a gene: 11. Germline V gene sequence: CDR1 SGHDT, CDR2 YYEEEE. CDR3 length equals 17 residues.

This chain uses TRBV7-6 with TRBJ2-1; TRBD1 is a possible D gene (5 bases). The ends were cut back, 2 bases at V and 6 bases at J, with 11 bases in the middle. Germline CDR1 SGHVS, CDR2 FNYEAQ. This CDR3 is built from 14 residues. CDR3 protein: CASSLSPRGNEQFF. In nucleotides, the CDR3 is TGTGCCAGCAGCTTATCGCCTAGGGGCAATGAGCAGTTCTTC.

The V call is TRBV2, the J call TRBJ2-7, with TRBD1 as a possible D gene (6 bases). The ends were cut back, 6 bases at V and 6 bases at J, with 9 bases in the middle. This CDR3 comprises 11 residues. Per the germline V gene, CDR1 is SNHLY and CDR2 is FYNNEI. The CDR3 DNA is TGTGCCAGCAGGCCACAGGGCGAGCAGTACTTC. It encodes CASRPQGEQYF.

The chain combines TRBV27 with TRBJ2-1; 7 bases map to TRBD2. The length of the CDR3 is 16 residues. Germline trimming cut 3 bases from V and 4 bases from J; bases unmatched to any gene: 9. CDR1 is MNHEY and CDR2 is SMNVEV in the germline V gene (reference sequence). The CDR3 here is CASSLGGGRGYNEQFF. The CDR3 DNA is TGTGCCAGCAGTTTGGGTGGCGGGAGAGGGTACAATGAGCAGTTCTTC.

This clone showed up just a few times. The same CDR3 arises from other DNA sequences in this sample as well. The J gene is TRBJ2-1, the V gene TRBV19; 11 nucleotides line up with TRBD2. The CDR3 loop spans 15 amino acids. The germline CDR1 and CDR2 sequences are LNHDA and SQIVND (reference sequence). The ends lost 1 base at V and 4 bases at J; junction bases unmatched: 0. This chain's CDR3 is CASSIGLAGYNEQFF. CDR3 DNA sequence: TGTGCCAGTAGTATAGGACTAGCGGGGTACAATGAGCAGTTCTTC.

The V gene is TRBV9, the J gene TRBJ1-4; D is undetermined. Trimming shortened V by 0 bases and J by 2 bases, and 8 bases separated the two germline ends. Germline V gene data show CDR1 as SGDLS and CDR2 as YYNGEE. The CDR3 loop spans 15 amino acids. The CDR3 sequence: CASSVDGGTNEKLFF. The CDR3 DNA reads TGTGCCAGCAGCGTAGATGGAGGGACTAATGAAAAACTGTTTTTT.

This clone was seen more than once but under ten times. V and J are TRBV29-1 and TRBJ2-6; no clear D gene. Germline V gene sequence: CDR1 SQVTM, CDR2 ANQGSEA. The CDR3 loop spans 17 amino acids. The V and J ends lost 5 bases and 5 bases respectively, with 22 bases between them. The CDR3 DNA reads TGCAGCGTTTCTGAGGTTAGCATACAAAGTCGGGCCAACGTCCTGACTTTC. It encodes CSVSEVSIQSRANVLTF.

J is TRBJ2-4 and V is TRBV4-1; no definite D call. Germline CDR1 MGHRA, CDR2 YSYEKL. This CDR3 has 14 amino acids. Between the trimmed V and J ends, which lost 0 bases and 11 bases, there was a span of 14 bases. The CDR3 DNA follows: TGCGCCAGCAGCCAAGATGCGTCATTTGATGTTCAGTACTTC. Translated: CASSQDASFDVQYF.

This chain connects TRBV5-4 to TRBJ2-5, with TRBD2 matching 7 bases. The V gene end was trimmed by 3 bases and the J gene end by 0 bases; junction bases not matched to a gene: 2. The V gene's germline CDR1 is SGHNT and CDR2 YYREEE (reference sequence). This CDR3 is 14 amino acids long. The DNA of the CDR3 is TGTGCCAGCAGCTCGGGGACTAACCAAGAGACCCAGTACTTC. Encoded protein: CASSSGTNQETQYF. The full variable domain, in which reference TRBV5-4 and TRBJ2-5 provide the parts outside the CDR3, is ETGVTQSPTHLIKTRGQQVTLRCSSQSGHNTVSWYQQALGQGPQFIFQYYREEENGRGNFPPRFSGLQFPNYSSELNVNALELDDSALYLCASSSGTNQETQYFGPGTRLLVL.

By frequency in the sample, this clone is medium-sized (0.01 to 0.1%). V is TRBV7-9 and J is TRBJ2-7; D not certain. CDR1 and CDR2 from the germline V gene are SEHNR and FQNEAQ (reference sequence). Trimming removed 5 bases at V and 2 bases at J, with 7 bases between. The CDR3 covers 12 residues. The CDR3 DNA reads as TGTGCCAGCAGCGGCAGAACCTACGAGCAGTACTTC. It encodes CASSGRTYEQYF.

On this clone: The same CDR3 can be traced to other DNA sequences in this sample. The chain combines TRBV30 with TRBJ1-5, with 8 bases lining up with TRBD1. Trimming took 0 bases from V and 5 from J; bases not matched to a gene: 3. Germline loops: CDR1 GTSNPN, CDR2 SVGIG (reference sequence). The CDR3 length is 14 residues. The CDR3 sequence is CAWSVGQGHQPQHF. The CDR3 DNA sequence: TGTGCCTGGAGTGTAGGACAGGGACATCAGCCCCAGCATTTT.

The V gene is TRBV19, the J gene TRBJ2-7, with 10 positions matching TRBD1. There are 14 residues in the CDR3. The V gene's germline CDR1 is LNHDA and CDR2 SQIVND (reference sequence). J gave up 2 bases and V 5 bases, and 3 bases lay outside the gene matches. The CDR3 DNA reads TGTGCCAGTAGTCTGACAGGGGGCGCCTACGAGCAGTACTTC. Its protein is CASSLTGGAYEQYF.

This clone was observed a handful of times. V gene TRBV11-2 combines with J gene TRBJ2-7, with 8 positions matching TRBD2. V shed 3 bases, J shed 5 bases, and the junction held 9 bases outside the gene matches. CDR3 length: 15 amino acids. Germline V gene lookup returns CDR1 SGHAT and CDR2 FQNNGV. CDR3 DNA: TGTGCCAGCAGCTTCACAGCGGGGGTTACAAACGAGCAGTACTTC. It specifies CASSFTAGVTNEQYF.

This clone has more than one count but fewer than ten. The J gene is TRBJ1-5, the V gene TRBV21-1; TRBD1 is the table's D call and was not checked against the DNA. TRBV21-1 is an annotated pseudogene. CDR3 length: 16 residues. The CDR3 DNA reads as TGTGCCAGCAGCATAGAGGCGGGACAGAACAATCAGCCCCAGCATTTT. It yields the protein CASSIEAGQNNQPQHF.

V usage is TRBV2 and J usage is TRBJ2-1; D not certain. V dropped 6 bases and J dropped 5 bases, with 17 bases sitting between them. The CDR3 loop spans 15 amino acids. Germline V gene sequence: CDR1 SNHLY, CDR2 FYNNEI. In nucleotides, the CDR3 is TGTGCCAGCAGATACCAGGTGTCCCAGAACAATGAGCAGTTCTTC. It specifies CASRYQVSQNNEQFF.

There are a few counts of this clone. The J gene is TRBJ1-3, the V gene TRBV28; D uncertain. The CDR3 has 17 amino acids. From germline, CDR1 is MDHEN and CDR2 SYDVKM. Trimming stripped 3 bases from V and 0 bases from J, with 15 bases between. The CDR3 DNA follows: TGTGCCAGCAGTTTTACTCTGCCTAGAGACTCTGGAAACACCATATATTTT. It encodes CASSFTLPRDSGNTIYF.

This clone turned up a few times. The CDR3 nucleotides read TGTGCCAGTAGCCCCGGGACATTAGGCTACGAGCAGTACTTC. It yields the protein CASSPGTLGYEQYF. This sequence joins TRBV19 and TRBJ2-7; D possibly corresponds to TRBD1 (6 bases). V was shortened by 6 bases and J by 3 bases, with 15 bases between the two germline ends. The CDR3 has 14 residues. Per the germline V gene, CDR1 is LNHDA and CDR2 is SQIVND (reference sequence).

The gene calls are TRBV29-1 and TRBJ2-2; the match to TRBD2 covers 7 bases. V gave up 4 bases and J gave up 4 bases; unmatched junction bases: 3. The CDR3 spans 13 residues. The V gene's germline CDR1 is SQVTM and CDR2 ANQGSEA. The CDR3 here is CSVVGGSTGELFF. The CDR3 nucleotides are TGCAGCGTTGTTGGCGGGAGCACCGGGGAGCTGTTTTTT.

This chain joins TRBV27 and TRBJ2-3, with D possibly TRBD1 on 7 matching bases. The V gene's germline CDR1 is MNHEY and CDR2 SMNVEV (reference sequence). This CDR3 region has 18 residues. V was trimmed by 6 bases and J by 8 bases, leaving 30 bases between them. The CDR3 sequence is CASSLLTADYAQGGTQYF. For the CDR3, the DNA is TGTGCCAGCAGCCTTCTTACCGCCGATTATGCCCAGGGGGGTACGCAGTATTTT.

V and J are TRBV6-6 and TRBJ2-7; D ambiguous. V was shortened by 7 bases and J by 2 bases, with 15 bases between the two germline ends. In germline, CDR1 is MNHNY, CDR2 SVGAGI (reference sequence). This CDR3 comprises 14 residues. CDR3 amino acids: CASTSRVSPYEQYF. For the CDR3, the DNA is TGTGCCAGCACCTCACGGGTCAGCCCCTACGAGCAGTACTTC.

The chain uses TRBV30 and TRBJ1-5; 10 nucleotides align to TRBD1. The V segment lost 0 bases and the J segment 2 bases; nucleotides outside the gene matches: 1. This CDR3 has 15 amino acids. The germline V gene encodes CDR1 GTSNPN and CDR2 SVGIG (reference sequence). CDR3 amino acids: CAWSVGTGGNQPQHF. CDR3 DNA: TGTGCCTGGAGTGTCGGGACAGGGGGCAATCAGCCCCAGCATTTT.